The subject of this entry is one TCR beta chain. Its antigen is currently unknown. The data stem from a study of cytotoxic CD8 clonotypes in ibrutinib-treated CLL. Study findings and constraints: Against age-matched healthy donors, baseline clonality ran higher and tracked circulating CD8+ T-cell counts.

The intended depth for sequencing was 1 in 200,000 to 1 in 1 million T cells. Measured with immunoSEQ multiplex PCR; TCRdb has only the in-frame clones, and not every one. Altogether more than 200,000 clones are present, 70% being singletons, with the ten largest covering 15% to 17%. This CDR3 contains 14 residues. CDR1 and CDR2 from the germline V gene are MDHEN and SYDVKM. Trimming removed 5 bases from V and 15 bases from J, with 23 bases in between. Sequenced here: PBMCs, sampled after 24 months of ibrutinib treatment. The chain employs TRBV28 and TRBJ2-1, with D possibly matching TRBD2 (6 bases). The receptor was isolated from a human donor with chronic lymphocytic leukemia. The CDR3 spells CASSPTGTSPDLFF. For the CDR3, the DNA is TGTGCCAGCAGTCCGACCGGGACTTCCCCGGATTTGTTCTTC.